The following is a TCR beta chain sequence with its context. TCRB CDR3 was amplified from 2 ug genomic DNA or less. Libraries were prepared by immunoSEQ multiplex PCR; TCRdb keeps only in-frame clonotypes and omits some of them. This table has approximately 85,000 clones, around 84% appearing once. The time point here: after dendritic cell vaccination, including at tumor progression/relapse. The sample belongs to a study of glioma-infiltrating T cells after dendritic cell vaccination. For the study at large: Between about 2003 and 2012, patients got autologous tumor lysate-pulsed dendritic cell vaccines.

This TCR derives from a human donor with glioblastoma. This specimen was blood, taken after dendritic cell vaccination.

The CDR3 nucleotides are TGTGCCAGCAGACGGACTAGCGGGTTCCACGAGCAGTACTTC. Residues: CASRRTSGFHEQYF. J is TRBJ2-7 and V is TRBV7-2; 11 nucleotides align to TRBD2. The V and J ends lost 6 bases and 5 bases, in that order; junction bases with no gene match: 6. Germline V gene lookup returns CDR1 SGHTA and CDR2 FQGNSA. The CDR3 length is 14 residues.